This is a list of T cell receptor beta chains from one sample in a study of blood T cell repertoires in COVID-19. Clones were sequenced by immunoSEQ multiplex PCR, and TCRdb holds only the in-frame ones, with some missing. This table has 75,000 to 80,000 clones, about 88% appearing once. Sequences were obtained from peripheral blood. The receptors here all came from a man aged 55 to 69 with COVID-19, enrolled during active disease. The CDR3 runs from the conserved cysteine through the conserved F or W. A D gene is named only where the DNA matches it firmly. The size of a clone is reported for some rows only, either as once, few or many, or as a class for expanded clones.

clone_size j_call d_call v_call cdr3_aa cdr3_nt
- TRBJ2-1 TRBD2 TRBV5-4 CASSLLAGGPENEQFF TGTGCCAGCAGCCTTCTAGCGGGAGGGCCTGAAAATGAGCAGTTCTTC
- TRBJ2-5 TRBD2 TRBV5-6 CASSLAGGPETQYF TGTGCCAGCAGCTTGGCGGGAGGGCCAGAGACCCAGTACTTC
- TRBJ2-5 - TRBV5-6 CASSGGSRRETQYF TGTGCCAGCAGTGGGGGGTCGCGACGGGAGACCCAGTACTTC
- TRBJ2-1 TRBD2 TRBV7-2 CASSALAGDYNEQFF TGTGCCAGCAGCGCACTAGCGGGAGATTACAATGAGCAGTTCTTC
- TRBJ2-3 TRBD1 TRBV19 CASSITRGLTDTQYF TGTGCCAGTAGTATCACCAGGGGGCTTACAGATACGCAGTATTTT
few TRBJ1-2 - TRBV27 CASSPRRGAGGYGYTF TGTGCCAGCAGTCCCCGTCGTGGGGCGGGGGGCTATGGCTACACCTTC
- TRBJ1-4 TRBD1 TRBV12-5 CASGTGTENEKLFF TGTGCTAGTGGGACCGGGACAGAAAATGAAAAACTGTTTTTT
once TRBJ2-1 TRBD1 TRBV7-7 CASSHHDREDNEQFF TGTGCCAGCAGTCACCATGACAGGGAAGACAATGAGCAGTTCTTC
- TRBJ2-3 TRBD2 TRBV10-3 CATLSSRSGLDTQYF TGTGCTACCCTTTCATCGCGTAGCGGGTTAGATACGCAGTATTTT
- TRBJ2-5 TRBD1 TRBV11-3 CASSSGTGALGETQYF TGTGCCAGCAGTTCCGGGACAGGGGCTTTAGGAGAGACCCAGTACTTC
- TRBJ2-5 TRBD2 TRBV30 CAWRGLSGGRQETQYF TGTGCCTGGAGGGGATTAAGCGGGGGGCGCCAAGAGACCCAGTACTTC
few TRBJ1-5 - TRBV7-9 CASSLARGNSNQPQHF TGTGCCAGCAGCTTAGCGCGCGGGAATAGCAATCAGCCCCAGCATTTT
- TRBJ2-5 - TRBV10-3 CAISDPPERASQETQYF TGTGCCATCAGTGACCCCCCCGAGAGGGCTAGCCAAGAGACCCAGTACTTC
once TRBJ1-1 - TRBV7-9 CASSFGPNTEAFF TGTGCCAGCAGCTTTGGCCCGAACACTGAAGCTTTCTTT
- TRBJ2-2 - TRBV4-1 CASSQPSTSYTGELFF TGCGCCAGCAGCCAGCCCAGTACTAGTTACACCGGGGAGCTGTTTTTT
- TRBJ2-7 TRBD1 TRBV24-1 CATSDPDRGYYEQYF TGTGCCACCAGTGACCCCGACAGGGGGTATTACGAGCAGTACTTC
- TRBJ2-5 - TRBV3-1/TRBV3-2 CASSDQGRGETQYF TGTGCCAGCAGCGACCAGGGGCGCGGAGAGACCCAGTACTTC
once TRBJ1-2 TRBD1 TRBV18 CASSQPGTGGFGYTF TGTGCCAGCTCACAACCCGGGACAGGGGGCTTTGGCTACACCTTC
once TRBJ1-1 - TRBV25-1 CASSEFAREAFF TGTGCCAGCAGTGAATTTGCCAGAGAAGCTTTCTTT
- TRBJ1-4 - TRBV2 CASSEWREARKLFF TGTGCCAGCAGTGAGTGGAGGGAGGCTAGGAAACTGTTTTTT
- TRBJ2-5 TRBD2 TRBV29-1 CSVGTSGQETQYF TGCAGCGTTGGGACTAGCGGCCAAGAGACCCAGTACTTC
- TRBJ1-1 - TRBV9 CASSGVDTSNEAFF TGTGCCAGCAGCGGGGTAGACACCTCTAATGAAGCTTTCTTT
- TRBJ2-5 TRBD1 TRBV7-3 CASSLGGQGIETQYF TGTGCCAGCAGCTTAGGAGGACAGGGGATTGAGACCCAGTACTTC
- TRBJ1-4 - TRBV28 CASSLQFGNEKLFF TGTGCCAGCAGTCTACAGTTCGGTAATGAAAAACTGTTTTTT
- TRBJ2-5 - TRBV5-1 CASSERGTQETQYF TGCGCCAGCAGCGAACGGGGGACTCAAGAGACCCAGTACTTC
- TRBJ1-1 TRBD1 TRBV5-1 CASSPNRGNTEAFF TGCGCCAGCAGCCCAAACAGGGGTAACACTGAAGCTTTCTTT
- TRBJ2-3 - TRBV5-1 CASSLGGTSTDTQYF TGCGCCAGCAGCTTGGGCGGGACGAGCACAGATACGCAGTATTTT
- TRBJ1-6 - TRBV20-1 CSASFESSYNSPLHF TGCAGTGCTAGTTTCGAGAGCTCCTATAATTCACCCCTCCACTTT
- TRBJ2-1 - TRBV6-5 CASSYSRRSYNEQFF TGTGCCAGCAGTTATAGTCGTCGGTCCTACAATGAGCAGTTCTTC
- TRBJ2-5 - TRBV5-1 CASRVSGSTQYF TGCGCCAGCAGAGTCTCGGGGTCGACCCAGTACTTC
- TRBJ2-1 - TRBV21-1 CASPGGARKRPPGFF TGTGCCAGCCCTGGTGGGGCACGAAAGCGTCCCCCTGGGTTCTTC
many TRBJ1-5 - TRBV18 CASSPAPRGQPQHF TGTGCCAGCTCACCCGCCCCCAGGGGCCAGCCCCAGCATTTT
few TRBJ2-1 - TRBV21-1 CASSKVGDRGPRNEQFF TGTGCCAGCAGCAAAGTGGGGGACAGGGGGCCTCGCAATGAGCAGTTCTTC
- TRBJ1-3 TRBD1 TRBV6-5 CASRLGTGSGNTIYF TGTGCCAGCAGACTCGGGACAGGGTCTGGAAACACCATATATTTT
- TRBJ1-1 - TRBV30 CAWSTQSNTEAFF TGTGCCTGGAGTACGCAGTCGAACACTGAAGCTTTCTTT
- TRBJ1-6 - TRBV14 CASSHGRGASPLHF TGTGCCAGCAGCCATGGGAGAGGAGCTTCACCCCTCCACTTT
- TRBJ1-4 TRBD1 TRBV24-1 CATSDARQGAEKLFF TGTGCCACCAGTGATGCCAGACAGGGGGCGGAAAAACTGTTTTTT
- TRBJ2-1 TRBD2 TRBV10-1 CASNPPRGGDYNEQFF TGCGCCAGCAACCCTCCCCGGGGGGGCGATTACAATGAGCAGTTCTTC
- TRBJ1-1 - TRBV6-2/TRBV6-3 CASSSQRGLDTEAFF TGTGCCAGCAGCTCGCAAAGGGGCTTGGATACTGAAGCTTTCTTT
few TRBJ2-7 TRBD1 TRBV19 CASSGRTGLYEQYF TGTGCCAGTAGTGGGAGGACAGGGCTCTACGAGCAGTACTTC
- TRBJ2-1 TRBD2 TRBV5-5 CASSLLLAVNEQFF TGTGCCAGCAGCTTGCTACTAGCGGTAAATGAGCAGTTCTTC
- TRBJ2-7 - TRBV29-1 CSVEDSKTLLSEQYF TGCAGCGTTGAAGATTCAAAGACACTGCTCTCCGAGCAGTACTTC
few TRBJ2-1 TRBD2 TRBV3-1/TRBV3-2 CASSQVGLGISNEQFF TGTGCCAGCAGCCAAGTGGGACTAGGCATTAGCAATGAGCAGTTCTTC
- TRBJ2-1 - TRBV29-1 CSVEPPPGTSVWGEQFF TGCAGCGTTGAACCCCCCCCCGGGACTTCCGTTTGGGGTGAGCAGTTCTTC
- TRBJ2-3 - TRBV7-9 CASSLGGASTDTQYF TGTGCCAGCAGCTTAGGGGGAGCTAGCACAGATACGCAGTATTTT
once TRBJ2-1 TRBD2 TRBV7-3 CASSRGRGDHNEQFF TGTGCCAGCAGCCGAGGGAGGGGTGACCACAATGAGCAGTTCTTC
few TRBJ1-3 - TRBV29-1 CSAVPDSGNTIYF TGCAGCGCCGTCCCAGACTCTGGAAACACCATATATTTT
few TRBJ1-2 - TRBV11-2 CASSFRDGYTF TGTGCCAGCAGCTTCAGGGATGGCTACACCTTC
- TRBJ2-1 TRBD2 TRBV6-5 CASRGGTSGYNEQFF TGTGCCAGCAGGGGCGGGACTAGCGGTTACAATGAGCAGTTCTTC
once TRBJ1-4 TRBD1 TRBV3-1/TRBV3-2 CASSQADRRFEKLFF TGTGCCAGCAGCCAAGCGGACAGGAGGTTTGAAAAACTGTTTTTT
- TRBJ1-2 - TRBV6-5 CASMGGRVDYGYTF TGTGCCAGCATGGGCGGGCGGGTGGACTATGGCTACACCTTC
- TRBJ2-7 - TRBV6-5 CASRGVGTGTYEQYF TGTGCCAGCAGGGGGGTGGGGACTGGGACCTACGAGCAGTACTTC
- TRBJ2-2 TRBD2 TRBV19 CASSIHGLATNTGELFF TGTGCCAGTAGTATACACGGACTAGCGACGAACACCGGGGAGCTGTTTTTT
once TRBJ2-7 TRBD1 TRBV3-1/TRBV3-2 CASSPTLGQFYEQYF TGTGCCAGCAGCCCCACCTTGGGACAGTTCTACGAGCAGTACTTC